The T cell receptor (beta chain) under discussion was sequenced for a study of vaccination effects on CD4 cells after COVID-19. Culturing for around ten days preceded CD4+ T cell isolation. Only in-frame clones appear in the TCRdb table, and some are missing; sequencing was by immunoSEQ multiplex PCR. The sample has tens of thousands of clones; roughly 80% are singletons. The CDR3 is 12 amino acids. V lost 7 bases to trimming and J lost 6 bases, with 12 bases between them. Germline assignment: CDR1 SEHNR and CDR2 FQNEAQ (reference sequence). As regards this clone: Its antigen is still unknown.

The chain recombines TRBV7-9 with TRBJ1-1; D is unresolved. The source of this sequence is a human donor who received a COVID-19 vaccine. The material was CD4+ T cells from PBMCs cultured without peptide, obtained before COVID-19 vaccination. CDR3 DNA: TGTGCCAGCACGCTCGACGGGCCTGAAGCTTTCTTT. This gives the protein CASTLDGPEAFF. Based on the CDR3 plus reference TRBV7-9 and TRBJ1-1, the full variable domain is DTGVSQNPRHKITKRGQNVTFRCDPISEHNRLYWYRQTLGQGPEFLTYFQNEAQLEKSRLLSDRFSAERPKGSFSTLEIQRTEQGDSAMYLCASTLDGPEAFFGQGTRLTVV.